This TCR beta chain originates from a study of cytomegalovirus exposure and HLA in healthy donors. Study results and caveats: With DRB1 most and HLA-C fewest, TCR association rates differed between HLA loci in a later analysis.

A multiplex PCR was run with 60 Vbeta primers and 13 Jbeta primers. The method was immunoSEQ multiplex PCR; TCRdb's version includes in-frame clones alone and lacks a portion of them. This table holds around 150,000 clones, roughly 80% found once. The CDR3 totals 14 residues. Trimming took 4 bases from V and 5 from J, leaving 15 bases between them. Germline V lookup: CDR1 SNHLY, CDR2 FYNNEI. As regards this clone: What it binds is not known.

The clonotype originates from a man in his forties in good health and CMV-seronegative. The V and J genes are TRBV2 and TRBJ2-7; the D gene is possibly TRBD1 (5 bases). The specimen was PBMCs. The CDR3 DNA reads TGTGCCAGCAGTGGTCGTGGACACAGCGACGAGCAGTACTTC. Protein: CASSGRGHSDEQYF.